The TCR beta chain described here comes from a study of cytomegalovirus exposure and HLA in healthy donors. The wider study: Genetic ancestry analysis placed about 76% of the roughly 400 donors that were genotyped in the Caucasian-associated cluster. Whole-study results and caveats: Presence/absence results assume similar sequencing depth per donor, which may not hold. Productive rates of about 87% or about 30% were seen for most TCR beta V segments in an earlier analysis.

This CDR3 spans 14 amino acids. V was cut by 8 bases and J by 7 bases, with 18 bases left in between. Looked up from germline, CDR1 is MNHEY and CDR2 is SVGAGI. Note on this clone: Antigen unknown.

In the PCR, 60 Vbeta and 13 Jbeta primers were used. The method was immunoSEQ multiplex PCR; TCRdb's version includes in-frame clones alone and lacks a portion of them. The sample records 45,000 to 65,000 clones, nearly 85% being singletons. This clonotype was obtained from a man aged 30 to 39 in good health and CMV-seronegative. V is TRBV6-5 and J is TRBJ2-1, with TRBD2 as a possible D gene (5 bases). The specimen was PBMCs. The CDR3 loop reads CASRARGLGNEQFF. DNA for the CDR3: TGTGCCAGCCGGGCCCGCGGACTGGGGAATGAGCAGTTCTTC.